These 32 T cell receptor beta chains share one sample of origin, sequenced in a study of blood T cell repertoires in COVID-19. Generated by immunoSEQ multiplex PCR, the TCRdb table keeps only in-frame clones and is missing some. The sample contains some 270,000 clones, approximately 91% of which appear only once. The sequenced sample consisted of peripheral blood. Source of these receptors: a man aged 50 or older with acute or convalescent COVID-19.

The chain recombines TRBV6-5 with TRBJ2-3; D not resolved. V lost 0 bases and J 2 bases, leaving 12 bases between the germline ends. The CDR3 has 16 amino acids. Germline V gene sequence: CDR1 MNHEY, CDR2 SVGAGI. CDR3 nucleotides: TGTGCCAGCAGTTACTCAGGCGGAGCATACACAGATACGCAGTATTTT. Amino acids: CASSYSGGAYTDTQYF.

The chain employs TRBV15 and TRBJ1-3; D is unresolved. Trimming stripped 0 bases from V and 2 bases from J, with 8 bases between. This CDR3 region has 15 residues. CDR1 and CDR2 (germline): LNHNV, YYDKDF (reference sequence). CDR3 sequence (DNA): TGTGCCACCAGCAGAGATGGGCGGGCTGGAAACACCATATATTTT. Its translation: CATSRDGRAGNTIYF.

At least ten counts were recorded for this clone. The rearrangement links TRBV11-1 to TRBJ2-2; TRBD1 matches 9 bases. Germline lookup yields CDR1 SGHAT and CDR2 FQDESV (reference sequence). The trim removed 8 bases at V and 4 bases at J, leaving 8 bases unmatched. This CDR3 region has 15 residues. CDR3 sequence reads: CASASGTGFTGELFF. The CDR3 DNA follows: TGTGCCAGCGCCTCAGGGACAGGGTTCACCGGGGAGCTGTTTTTT.

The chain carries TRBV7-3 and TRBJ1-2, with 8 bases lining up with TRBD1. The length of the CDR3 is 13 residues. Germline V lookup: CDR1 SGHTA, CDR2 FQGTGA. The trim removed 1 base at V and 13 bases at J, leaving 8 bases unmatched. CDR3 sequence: CASSLSVTGAVTF. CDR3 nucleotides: TGTGCCAGCAGCTTAAGCGTGACAGGGGCAGTCACCTTC.

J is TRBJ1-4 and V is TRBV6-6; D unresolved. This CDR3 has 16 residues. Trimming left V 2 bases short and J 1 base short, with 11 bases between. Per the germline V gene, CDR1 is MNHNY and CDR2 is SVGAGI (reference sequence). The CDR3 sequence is CASSYEIRGTNEKLFF. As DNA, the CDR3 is TGTGCCAGCAGTTACGAGATCCGAGGAACTAATGAAAAACTGTTTTTT.

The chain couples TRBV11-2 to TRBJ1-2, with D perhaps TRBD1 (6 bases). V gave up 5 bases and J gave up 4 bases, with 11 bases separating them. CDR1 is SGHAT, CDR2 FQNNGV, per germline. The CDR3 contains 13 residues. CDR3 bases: TGTGCCAGCAGCCAGACAGGAGCCTATGGCTACACCTTC. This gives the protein CASSQTGAYGYTF.

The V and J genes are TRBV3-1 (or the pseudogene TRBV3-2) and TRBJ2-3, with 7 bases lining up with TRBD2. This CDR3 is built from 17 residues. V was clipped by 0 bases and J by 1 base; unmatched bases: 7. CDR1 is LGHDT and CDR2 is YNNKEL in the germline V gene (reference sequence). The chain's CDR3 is CASSQDPSGAGTDTQYF. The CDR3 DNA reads TGTGCCAGCAGCCAAGATCCGAGCGGGGCTGGCACAGATACGCAGTATTTT.

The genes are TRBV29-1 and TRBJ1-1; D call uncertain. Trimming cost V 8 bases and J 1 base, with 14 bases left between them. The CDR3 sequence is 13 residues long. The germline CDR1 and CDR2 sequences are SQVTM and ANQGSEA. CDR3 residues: CSTRQGRNTEAFF. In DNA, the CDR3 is TGCAGCACCAGACAAGGCCGGAACACTGAAGCTTTCTTT.

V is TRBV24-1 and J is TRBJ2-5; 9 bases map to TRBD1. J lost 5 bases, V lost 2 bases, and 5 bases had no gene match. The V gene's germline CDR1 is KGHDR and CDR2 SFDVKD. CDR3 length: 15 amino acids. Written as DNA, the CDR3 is TGTGCCACCAGTGATTCACAGGGGGCTGGGGAGACCCAGTACTTC. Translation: CATSDSQGAGETQYF.

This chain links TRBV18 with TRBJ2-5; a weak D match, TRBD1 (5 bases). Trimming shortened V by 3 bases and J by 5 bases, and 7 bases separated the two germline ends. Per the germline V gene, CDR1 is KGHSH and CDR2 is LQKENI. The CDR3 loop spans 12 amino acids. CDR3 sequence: CASSPNRETQYF. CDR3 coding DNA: TGTGCCAGCTCACCGAACAGGGAGACCCAGTACTTC.

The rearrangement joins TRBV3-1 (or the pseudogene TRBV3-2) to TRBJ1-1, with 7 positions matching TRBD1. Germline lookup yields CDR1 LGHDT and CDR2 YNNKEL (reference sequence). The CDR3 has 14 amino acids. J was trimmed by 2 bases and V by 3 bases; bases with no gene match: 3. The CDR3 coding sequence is TGTGCCAGCAGCCACGACAGGGTTAACACTGAAGCTTTCTTT. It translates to CASSHDRVNTEAFF.

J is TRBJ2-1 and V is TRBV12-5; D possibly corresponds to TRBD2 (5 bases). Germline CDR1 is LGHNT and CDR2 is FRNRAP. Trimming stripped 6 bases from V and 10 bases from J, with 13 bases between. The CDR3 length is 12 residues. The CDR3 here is CASGTPPGEQFF. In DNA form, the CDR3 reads TGTGCTAGTGGCACACCTCCGGGGGAGCAGTTCTTC.

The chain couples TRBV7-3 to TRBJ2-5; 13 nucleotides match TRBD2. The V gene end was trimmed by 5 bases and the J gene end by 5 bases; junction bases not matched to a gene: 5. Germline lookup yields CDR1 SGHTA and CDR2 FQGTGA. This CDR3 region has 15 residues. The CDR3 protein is CASSPGLAGAETQYF. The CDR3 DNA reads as TGTGCCAGCAGCCCAGGACTAGCGGGGGCGGAGACCCAGTACTTC. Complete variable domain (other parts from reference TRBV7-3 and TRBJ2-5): GAGVSQTPSNKVTEKGKYVELRCDPISGHTALYWYRQSLGQGPEFLIYFQGTGAADDSGLPNDRFFAVRPEGSVSTLKIQRTERGDSAVYLCASSPGLAGAETQYFGPGTRLLVL.

The CDR3 coding sequence is TGTGCCAGCAGCTCCACTAGCGGGGGCTTCTACGAGCAGTACTTC. It encodes CASSSTSGGFYEQYF. The V and J genes are TRBV27 and TRBJ2-7; TRBD2 matches 11 bases. V gave up 6 bases and J gave up 3 bases; unmatched junction bases: 7. CDR3 length equals 15 residues. In germline, CDR1 is MNHEY, CDR2 SMNVEV (reference sequence).

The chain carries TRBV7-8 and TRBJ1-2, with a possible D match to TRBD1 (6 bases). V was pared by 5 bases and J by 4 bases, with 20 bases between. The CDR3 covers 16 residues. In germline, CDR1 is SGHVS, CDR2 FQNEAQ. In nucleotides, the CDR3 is TGTGCCAGCAGCGAACAGGGTCTCCAGGTCGTCTATGGCTACACCTTC. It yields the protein CASSEQGLQVVYGYTF.

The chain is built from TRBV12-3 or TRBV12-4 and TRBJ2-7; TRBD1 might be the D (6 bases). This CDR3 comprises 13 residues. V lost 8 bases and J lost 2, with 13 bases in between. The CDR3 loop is CASGQGDTYEQYF. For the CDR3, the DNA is TGTGCCAGCGGCCAAGGGGACACCTACGAGCAGTACTTC.

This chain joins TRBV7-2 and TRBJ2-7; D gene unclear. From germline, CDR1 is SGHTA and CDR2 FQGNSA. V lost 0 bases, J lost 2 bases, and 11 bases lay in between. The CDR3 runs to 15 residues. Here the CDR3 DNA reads TGTGCCAGCAGCTTAGCGGGCAGCCTTGCCTACGAGCAGTACTTC. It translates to CASSLAGSLAYEQYF.

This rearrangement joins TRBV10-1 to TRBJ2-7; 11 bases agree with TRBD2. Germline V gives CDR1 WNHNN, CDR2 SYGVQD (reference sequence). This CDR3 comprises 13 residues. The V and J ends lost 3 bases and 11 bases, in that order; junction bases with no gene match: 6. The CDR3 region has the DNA TGCGCCAGCAGTGACGGGACTAGCGGCCCGAAGTACTTC. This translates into CASSDGTSGPKYF.

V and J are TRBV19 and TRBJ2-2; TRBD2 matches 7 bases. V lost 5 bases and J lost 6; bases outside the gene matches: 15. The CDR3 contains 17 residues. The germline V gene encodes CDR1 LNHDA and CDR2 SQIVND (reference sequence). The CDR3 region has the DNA TGTGCCAGTAGTCAATGGAGTGGGACTATTAGGGCCGGGGAGCTGTTTTTT. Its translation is CASSQWSGTIRAGELFF.

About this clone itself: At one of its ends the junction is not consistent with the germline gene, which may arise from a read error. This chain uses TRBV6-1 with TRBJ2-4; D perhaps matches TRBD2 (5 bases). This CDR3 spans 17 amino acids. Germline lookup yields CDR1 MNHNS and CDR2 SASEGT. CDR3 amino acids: CASTETTRRLAKNIQYF. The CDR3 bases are TGTGCCAGCACTGAAACAACTAGAAGACTAGCCAAAAACATTCAGTACTTC.

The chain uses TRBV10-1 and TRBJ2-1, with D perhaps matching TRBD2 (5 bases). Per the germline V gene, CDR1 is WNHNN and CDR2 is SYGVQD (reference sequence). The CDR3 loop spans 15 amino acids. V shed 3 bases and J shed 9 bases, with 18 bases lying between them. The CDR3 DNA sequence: TGCGCCAGCAGTGAAGGCCTAGCATCTGGCTCTGAGCAGTTCTTC. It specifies CASSEGLASGSEQFF.

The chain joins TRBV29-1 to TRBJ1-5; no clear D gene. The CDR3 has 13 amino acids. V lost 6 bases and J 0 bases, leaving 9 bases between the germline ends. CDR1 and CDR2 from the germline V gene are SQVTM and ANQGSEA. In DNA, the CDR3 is TGCAGCGTGTCCGAGAATAGCAATCAGCCCCAGCATTTT. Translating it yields CSVSENSNQPQHF.

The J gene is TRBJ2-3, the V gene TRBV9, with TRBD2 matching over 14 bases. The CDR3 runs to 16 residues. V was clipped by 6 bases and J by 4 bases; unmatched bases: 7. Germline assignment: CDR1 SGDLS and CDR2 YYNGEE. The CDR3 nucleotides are TGTGCCAGCAACAGTACGACTAGCGGGGGGGCAGATACGCAGTATTTT. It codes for CASNSTTSGGADTQYF.

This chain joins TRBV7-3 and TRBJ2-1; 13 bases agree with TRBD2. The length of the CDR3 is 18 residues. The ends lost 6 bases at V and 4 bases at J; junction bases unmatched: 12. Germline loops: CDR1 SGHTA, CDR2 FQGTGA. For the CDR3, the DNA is TGTGCCAGCAGTTCCGGGACTAGCGGGAACCCAGGGTACAATGAGCAGTTCTTC. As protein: CASSSGTSGNPGYNEQFF.

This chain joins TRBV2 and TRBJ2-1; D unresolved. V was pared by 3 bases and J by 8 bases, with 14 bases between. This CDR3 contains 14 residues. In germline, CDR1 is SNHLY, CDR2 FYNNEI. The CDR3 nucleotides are TGTGCCAGCAGTGAGGTCGGTAGCTTCTATGAGCAGTTCTTC. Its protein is CASSEVGSFYEQFF.

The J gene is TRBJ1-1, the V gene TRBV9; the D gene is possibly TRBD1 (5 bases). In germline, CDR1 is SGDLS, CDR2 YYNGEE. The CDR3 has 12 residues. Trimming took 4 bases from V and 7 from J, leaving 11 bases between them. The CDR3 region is CASSPLGGEAFF. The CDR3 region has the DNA TGTGCCAGCAGCCCCTTGGGGGGTGAAGCTTTCTTT.

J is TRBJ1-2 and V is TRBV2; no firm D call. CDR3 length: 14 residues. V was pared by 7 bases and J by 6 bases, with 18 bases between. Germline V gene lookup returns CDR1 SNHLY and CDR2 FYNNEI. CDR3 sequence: CASTLDSERHGYTF. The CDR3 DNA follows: TGTGCCAGCACCTTAGATAGTGAGAGGCATGGCTACACCTTC.

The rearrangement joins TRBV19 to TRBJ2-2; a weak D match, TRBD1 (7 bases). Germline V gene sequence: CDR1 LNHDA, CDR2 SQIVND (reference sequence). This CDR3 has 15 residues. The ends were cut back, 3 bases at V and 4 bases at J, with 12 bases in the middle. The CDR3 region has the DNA TGTGCCAGTAGTATGGCCAGGGGGGTCACCGGGGAGCTGTTTTTT. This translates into CASSMARGVTGELFF.

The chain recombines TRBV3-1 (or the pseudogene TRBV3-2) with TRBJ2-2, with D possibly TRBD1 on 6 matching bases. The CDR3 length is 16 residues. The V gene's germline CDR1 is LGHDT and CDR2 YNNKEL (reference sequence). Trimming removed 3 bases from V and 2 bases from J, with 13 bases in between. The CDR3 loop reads CASSHADRPNTGELFF. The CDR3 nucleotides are TGTGCCAGCAGCCACGCAGACAGGCCAAACACCGGGGAGCTGTTTTTT.

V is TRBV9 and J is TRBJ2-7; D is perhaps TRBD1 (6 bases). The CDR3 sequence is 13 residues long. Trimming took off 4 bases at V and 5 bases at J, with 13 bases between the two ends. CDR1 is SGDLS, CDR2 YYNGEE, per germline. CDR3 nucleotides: TGTGCCAGCAGCCCTGGGACAAACGACGAGCAGTACTTC. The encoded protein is CASSPGTNDEQYF.

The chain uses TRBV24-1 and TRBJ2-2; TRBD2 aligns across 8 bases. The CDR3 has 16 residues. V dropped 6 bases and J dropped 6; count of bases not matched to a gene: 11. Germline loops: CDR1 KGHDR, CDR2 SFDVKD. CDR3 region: CATSPGVTGGPGELFF. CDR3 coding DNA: TGTGCCACCAGTCCGGGCGTAACGGGGGGGCCCGGGGAGCTGTTTTTT.

The CDR3 sequence is CASSERGRGYGYTF. CDR3 DNA: TGCGCCAGCAGTGAAAGGGGCAGGGGCTATGGCTACACCTTC. The genes are TRBV10-2 and TRBJ1-2; perhaps TRBD1 as D (6 bases). This CDR3 spans 14 amino acids. Trimming pared 3 bases from V and 4 bases from J, leaving 12 bases between. The germline V gene has CDR1 WSHSY and CDR2 SAAADI.